Below are 3 T cell receptor beta chains sequenced from a single sample in a study of blood T cells in healthy people across ages. Combining a sample-barcoded 5' primer with a J-beta primer mix, a second PCR ran for about 7 to 12 cycles. One entry per CDR3 protein results from TCRdb running MiXCR on the 5' RACE reads. Among around 990,000 distinct CDR3 sequences listed, less than 45% were seen once. Sequenced input: blood. The source is a man aged 18 to 29 in good health.

The chain has TRBV12-3 or TRBV12-4 and TRBJ1-1; 8 bases fit TRBD1. The ends lost 3 bases at V and 6 bases at J; junction bases unmatched: 6. The length of the CDR3 is 14 residues. CDR3 residues: CASSFGQGASEAFF. Written as DNA, the CDR3 is TGTGCCAGCAGTTTCGGGCAGGGGGCGTCTGAAGCTTTCTTT.

This clonotype was detected only a few times. The chain joins TRBV10-3 to TRBJ2-7, with D possibly being TRBD2 (5 bases). CDR3 length equals 14 residues. Germline V gene sequence: CDR1 ENHRY, CDR2 SYGVKD. V was shortened by 7 bases and J by 3 bases, with 16 bases between the two germline ends. The CDR3: CAIKIGPADYEQYF. The CDR3 DNA sequence: TGTGCCATCAAGATTGGCCCAGCGGACTACGAGCAGTACTTC.

This clonotype was found a few times. The chain carries TRBV4-2 and TRBJ2-7; 8 positions agree with TRBD1. Per the germline V gene, CDR1 is LGHNA and CDR2 is YNFKEQ. The CDR3 has 15 amino acids. With 4 bases clipped from V and 4 bases from J, the junction kept 9 bases outside the gene matches. Written as DNA, the CDR3 is TGTGCCAGCAGCCTGCCAGGACAGGGAAGATACGAGCAGTACTTC. Its translation is CASSLPGQGRYEQYF.